These T cell receptor beta chains were read from a single sample in a study of T-cell reconstitution after alpha-beta-depleted transplantation in children. TCRdb reprocessed the PCR reads via MiXCR and lists one record per CDR3 protein. The data hold more than 150,000 distinct CDR3 sequences, with 6.5% to 7.5% observed a single time. The starting material was PBMCs from the stem cell graft donor, obtained from the stem cell graft. The receptors were gathered from a human donor who donated a stem cell graft to a child with Wiskott-Aldrich syndrome. CDR3s include the opening cysteine and the closing phenylalanine or tryptophan. Each record gives: D gene, J gene, CDR3 length, clone size, V gene, CDR3 protein, CDR3 DNA. The D gene is left open where the match is weak. Expanded clones are given a class, and other clones once, few, many or no size at all.

>NA|TRBJ1-6|13|few|TRBV28
CASSPRTDSPLHF
TGTGCCAGCAGTCCTAGGACCGATTCACCCCTCCACTTT
>NA|TRBJ2-5|13|many|TRBV20-1
CSAAPPTIETQYF
TGCAGTGCTGCTCCCCCGACAATAGAGACCCAGTACTTC
>NA|TRBJ2-6|19|few|TRBV5-1
CASSFRQTGRGSGANVLTF
TGCGCCAGCAGCTTTCGCCAGACAGGGAGGGGCTCTGGGGCCAACGTCCTGACTTTC
>NA|TRBJ2-7|12|many|TRBV20-1
CSASGPGYEQYF
TGCAGTGCTAGCGGGCCGGGGTACGAGCAGTACTTC
>NA|TRBJ2-7|16|NA|TRBV5-1
CASSLKGGQSTYEQYF
TGCGCCAGCAGCTTGAAAGGCGGACAGTCGACCTACGAGCAGTACTTC
>TRBD1|TRBJ2-5|12|once|TRBV20-1
CSARTGEETQYF
TGCAGTGCCCGGACAGGGGAAGAGACCCAGTACTTC
>TRBD1|TRBJ2-7|14|few|TRBV2
CASIAGQGRGEQYF
TGTGCCAGCATTGCGGGACAGGGACGCGGAGAGCAGTACTTC
>TRBD1|TRBJ2-1|14|many|TRBV20-1
CSARDDRGTNEQFF
TGCAGTGCTAGAGATGACAGGGGGACCAATGAGCAGTTCTTC
>NA|TRBJ1-5|13|many|TRBV7-8
CASSLGQEKPQHF
TGTGCCAGCAGCTTAGGACAGGAAAAGCCCCAGCATTTT
>NA|TRBJ2-2|15|few|TRBV27
CASSSDSSYTGELFF
TGTGCCAGCAGTTCCGATAGTAGTTACACCGGGGAGCTGTTTTTT
>NA|TRBJ2-2|16|few|TRBV10-3
CAISESNGGNTGELFF
TGTGCCATCAGTGAGTCTAATGGCGGTAACACCGGGGAGCTGTTTTTT
>NA|TRBJ1-5|14|many|TRBV20-1
CSAPTVPGRQPQHF
TGCAGTGCTCCGACCGTACCCGGGCGTCAGCCCCAGCATTTT
>NA|TRBJ2-3|14|many|TRBV4-3
CASSGGAGRDTQYF
TGCGCCAGCAGCGGCGGCGCCGGGCGGGATACGCAGTATTTT
>NA|TRBJ2-7|14|many|TRBV25-1
CATLGHPSSYEQYF
TGTGCCACCTTGGGGCATCCGAGCTCCTACGAGCAGTACTTC
>TRBD1|TRBJ1-4|14|many|TRBV10-3
CAISPGQANEKLFF
TGTGCCATCAGCCCGGGACAGGCTAATGAAAAACTGTTTTTT
>TRBD2|TRBJ2-1|14|NA|TRBV30
CAWSSGSPYNEQFF
TGTGCCTGGAGTAGCGGGAGTCCCTACAATGAGCAGTTCTTC
>NA|TRBJ1-6|17|many|TRBV4-2
CASSQDLRESYNSPLHF
TGTGCCAGCAGCCAAGATTTGAGGGAGAGTTATAATTCACCCCTCCACTTT
>NA|TRBJ1-1|12|many|TRBV28
CASSLLGTEAFF
TGTGCCAGCAGTTTACTGGGTACTGAAGCTTTCTTT
>NA|TRBJ2-5|15|many|TRBV24-1
CATSDLPGGRETQYF
TGTGCCACCAGTGATCTCCCAGGGGGGAGGGAGACCCAGTACTTC
>NA|TRBJ1-2|15|NA|TRBV14
CASSQDLDSYDGYTF
TGTGCCAGCAGCCAAGATTTGGACAGTTATGATGGCTACACCTTC
>NA|TRBJ1-4|14|many|TRBV21-1
CASGSGGLGEKLFF
TGTGCCAGCGGCAGCGGGGGGTTGGGCGAAAAACTGTTTTTT
>TRBD2|TRBJ2-7|14|many|TRBV6-5
CASSYRGGEYEQYF
TGTGCCAGCAGTTACCGGGGGGGGGAATACGAGCAGTACTTC
>NA|TRBJ1-6|14|many|TRBV28
CASIPGSQNSPLHF
TGTGCCAGCATCCCCGGGAGCCAGAATTCACCCCTCCACTTT
>NA|TRBJ1-1|13|many|TRBV10-3
CAITGSDGTEAFF
TGTGCCATCACCGGGTCCGACGGGACTGAAGCTTTCTTT
>NA|TRBJ1-4|13|many|TRBV2
CASSFEGREKLFF
TGTGCCAGCAGTTTTGAGGGGCGTGAAAAACTGTTTTTT